This T cell receptor beta chain was captured by sequencing in a study of T cell responses to AZD1222 COVID-19 vaccine. Repertoires were generated with immunoSEQ multiplex PCR, while TCRdb's copy carries only in-frame clones and drops some. The table shows 150,000 or so clones, with roughly nine tenths occurring only once. Germline V lookup: CDR1 LGHDT, CDR2 YNNKEL (reference sequence). The V end lost 6 bases, the J end lost 6 bases, and 8 bases lay between the germline ends. The CDR3 is 11 residues long. The rearrangement links TRBV3-1 (or the pseudogene TRBV3-2) to TRBJ2-5; D uncertain. This sequence originates from an adult in good health. Specimen: peripheral blood, collected on day 0 of AZD1222 vaccination. The CDR3 region is CASSSKKTQYF. DNA for the CDR3: TGTGCCAGCAGTTCTAAGAAGACCCAGTACTTC.